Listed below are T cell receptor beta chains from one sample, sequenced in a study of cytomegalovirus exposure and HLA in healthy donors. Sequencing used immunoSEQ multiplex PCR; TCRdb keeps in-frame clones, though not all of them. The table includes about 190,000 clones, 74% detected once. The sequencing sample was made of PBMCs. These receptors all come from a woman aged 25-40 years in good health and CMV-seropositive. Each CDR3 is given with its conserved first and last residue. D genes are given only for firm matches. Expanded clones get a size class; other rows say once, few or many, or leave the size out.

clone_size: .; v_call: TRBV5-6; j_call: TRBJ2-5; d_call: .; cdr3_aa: CASSWGPREETQYF; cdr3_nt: TGTGCCAGCAGCTGGGGGCCGAGAGAAGAGACCCAGTACTTC
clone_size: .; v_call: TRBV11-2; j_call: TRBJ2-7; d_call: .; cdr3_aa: CASSLAQASYEQYF; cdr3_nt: TGTGCCAGCAGCTTAGCGCAGGCTTCCTACGAGCAGTACTTC
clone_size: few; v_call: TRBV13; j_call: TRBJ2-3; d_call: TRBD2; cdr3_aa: CASSTRLAGSTDTQYF; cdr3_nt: TGTGCCAGCAGCACCCGACTAGCGGGAAGCACAGATACGCAGTATTTT
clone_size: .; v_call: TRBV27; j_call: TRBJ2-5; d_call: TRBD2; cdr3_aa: CASSFLAGEGETQYF; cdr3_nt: TGTGCCAGCAGTTTTCTAGCGGGGGAGGGAGAGACCCAGTACTTC
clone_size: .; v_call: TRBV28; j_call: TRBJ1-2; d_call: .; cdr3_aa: CASSSPPGYGYTF; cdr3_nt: TGTGCCAGCAGTTCCCCCCCAGGTTATGGCTACACCTTC
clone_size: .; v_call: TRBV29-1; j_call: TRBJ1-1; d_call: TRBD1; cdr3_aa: CSVIAGGARF; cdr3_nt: TGCAGCGTTATCGCAGGGGGCGCCCGCTTT
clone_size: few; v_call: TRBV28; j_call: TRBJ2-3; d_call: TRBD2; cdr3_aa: CASSLPIGGTDTQYF; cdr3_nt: TGTGCCAGCAGTCTCCCTATCGGGGGGACAGATACGCAGTATTTT
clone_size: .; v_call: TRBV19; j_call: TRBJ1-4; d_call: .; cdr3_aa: CASSPVGVNEKLFF; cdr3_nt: TGTGCCAGTAGCCCCGTAGGGGTTAATGAAAAACTGTTTTTT
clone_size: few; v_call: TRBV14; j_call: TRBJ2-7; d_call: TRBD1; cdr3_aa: CASSVGQGLYEQYF; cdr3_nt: TGTGCCAGCAGCGTGGGACAGGGACTCTACGAGCAGTACTTC
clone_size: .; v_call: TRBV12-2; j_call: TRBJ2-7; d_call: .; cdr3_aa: CASRLAGAAIRTYEQYF; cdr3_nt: TGTGCAAGTCGCTTAGCTGGGGCGGCGATTAGGACCTACGAGCAGTACTTC
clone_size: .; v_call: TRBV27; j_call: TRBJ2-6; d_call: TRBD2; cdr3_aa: CASSQLAGVSGANVLTF; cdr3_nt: TGTGCCAGCAGTCAACTAGCGGGGGTCTCTGGGGCCAACGTCCTGACTTTC
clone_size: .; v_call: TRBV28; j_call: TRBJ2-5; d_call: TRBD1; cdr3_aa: CASRLTGGPLETQYF; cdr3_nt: TGTGCCAGCAGATTGACAGGGGGGCCTCTAGAGACCCAGTACTTC
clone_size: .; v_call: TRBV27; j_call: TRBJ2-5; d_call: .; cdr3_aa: CASSLSGRVETQYF; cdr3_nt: TGTGCCAGCAGTTTAAGTGGCAGGGTGGAGACCCAGTACTTC
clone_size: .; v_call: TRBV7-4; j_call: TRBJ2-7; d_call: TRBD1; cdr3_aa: CASSLRQGAGQYYEQYF; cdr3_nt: TGTGCCAGCAGCTTACGACAGGGGGCGGGACAATACTACGAGCAGTACTTC
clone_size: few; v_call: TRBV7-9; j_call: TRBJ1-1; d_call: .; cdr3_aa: CASSLRGEGTEAFF; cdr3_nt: TGTGCCAGCAGCTTACGGGGAGAAGGCACTGAAGCTTTCTTT
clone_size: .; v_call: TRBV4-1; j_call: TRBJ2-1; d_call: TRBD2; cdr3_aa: CASSQEPTSGLYNEQFF; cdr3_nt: TGCGCCAGCAGCCAAGAACCGACTAGCGGGTTATACAATGAGCAGTTCTTC